What follows are 13 T cell receptor beta chains derived from one specimen sequenced in a study of cytomegalovirus exposure and HLA in healthy donors. The PCR had 60 Vbeta and 13 Jbeta primers. Clones were sequenced by immunoSEQ multiplex PCR, and TCRdb holds only the in-frame ones, with some missing. The sample records fewer than 120,000 clones, 60% to 85% being singletons. The sequencing input was PBMCs. These receptors came from a woman between 55 and 75 years old in good health and CMV-seropositive.

V usage is TRBV10-3 and J usage is TRBJ1-2, with 8 bases lining up with TRBD1. This CDR3 is built from 15 residues. Germline values: CDR1 ENHRY, CDR2 SYGVKD. V lost 6 bases, J lost 6 bases, and 12 bases stayed unmatched. The CDR3, as DNA: TGTGCCATCAGGGACAGGGAAACGGATTCGGATGGCTACACCTTC. It is translated as CAIRDRETDSDGYTF.

This chain connects TRBV19 to TRBJ2-1; D possibly corresponds to TRBD2 (6 bases). The V gene lost 0 bases and the J gene lost 4 bases, with 13 bases spanning the gap. The length of the CDR3 is 16 residues. CDR1 and CDR2 (germline): LNHDA, SQIVND (reference sequence). The CDR3 loop reads CASSIEGLQLYNEQFF. DNA for the CDR3: TGTGCCAGTAGTATAGAAGGACTACAGTTATACAATGAGCAGTTCTTC.

V and J are TRBV25-1 and TRBJ2-5; no reliable D call. Germline V gene sequence: CDR1 MGHDK, CDR2 SYGVNS. Trimming left V 3 bases short and J 0 bases short, with 11 bases between. This CDR3 region has 15 residues. The CDR3 nucleotides read TGTGCCAGCAGTGATGTGTCCAGGTACCAAGAGACCCAGTACTTC. It codes for CASSDVSRYQETQYF.

This chain uses TRBV6-1 with TRBJ2-3; maybe TRBD1 (6 bases). CDR3 length equals 15 residues. Germline-derived CDR1 and CDR2 are MNHNS and SASEGT. The V end lost 6 bases, the J end lost 4 bases, and 17 bases lay between the germline ends. CDR3 DNA sequence: TGTGCCAGCAGCCTTAGACAGGTTCGGGCAGATACGCAGTATTTT. Protein sequence: CASSLRQVRADTQYF.

CDR3 DNA sequence: TGTGCCAGCAGGAACCCCGGACTCTTGTACCAAGAGACCCAGTACTTC. Translating it yields CASRNPGLLYQETQYF. This rearrangement joins TRBV7-2 to TRBJ2-5; maybe TRBD2 (5 bases). The V gene lost 6 bases and the J gene lost 0 bases, with 17 bases spanning the gap. This CDR3 has 16 amino acids. CDR1 SGHTA and CDR2 FQGNSA come from the germline V gene.

The V and J genes are TRBV6-1 and TRBJ2-7, with D possibly matching TRBD2 (6 bases). V dropped 6 bases and J dropped 4 bases, with 13 bases sitting between them. Germline V gene lookup returns CDR1 MNHNS and CDR2 SASEGT. The CDR3 has 13 residues. CDR3 sequence: CASSDTLAYEQYF. The CDR3 DNA reads as TGTGCCAGCAGCGATACCCTAGCGTACGAGCAGTACTTC.

V and J are TRBV15 and TRBJ2-2; 7 bases fit TRBD1. V was clipped by 5 bases and J by 6 bases; unmatched bases: 3. The CDR3 loop spans 13 amino acids. CDR1 is LNHNV and CDR2 is YYDKDF in the germline V gene (reference sequence). CDR3 protein: CATSPDRAGELFF. In nucleotides, the CDR3 is TGTGCCACCAGCCCTGACAGGGCCGGGGAGCTGTTTTTT.

A remark on this clone: The junction does not match germline at one end; this may be a read error. The chain joins TRBV7-9 to TRBJ2-1; D uncertain. Germline CDR1 SEHNR, CDR2 FQNEAQ (reference sequence). The CDR3 has 16 amino acids. Here the CDR3 reads CSSSLFLSAPNNEQFF. The CDR3 DNA is TGTTCCAGCAGCTTATTCCTCAGCGCGCCAAACAATGAGCAGTTCTTC.

This chain joins TRBV18 and TRBJ2-7, with unresolved D. V was shortened by 4 bases and J by 5 bases, with 12 bases between the two germline ends. Germline CDR1 and CDR2: KGHSH and LQKENI. This CDR3 comprises 13 residues. CDR3 residues: CASSRQMVDEQYF. CDR3 coding DNA: TGTGCCAGCTCACGGCAGATGGTGGACGAGCAGTACTTC. The full variable domain, rest sourced from reference TRBV18 and TRBJ2-7, is NAGVMQNPRHLVRRRGQEARLRCSPMKGHSHVYWYRQLPEEGLKFMVYLQKENIIDESGMPKERFSAEFPKEGPSILRIQQVVRGDSAAYFCASSRQMVDEQYFGPGTRLTVT.

This chain links TRBV7-9 with TRBJ1-2, with 8 bases lining up with TRBD1. Germline lookup yields CDR1 SEHNR and CDR2 FQNEAQ (reference sequence). V was pared by 4 bases and J by 7 bases, with 8 bases of the junction left unmatched. This CDR3 has 14 residues. CDR3 in amino acids: CASSSGGGGGGYTF. CDR3 in DNA: TGTGCCAGCAGCTCAGGGGGCGGCGGCGGTGGCTACACCTTC.

Concerning this clone: The junction and the germline gene differ at one end; a read error may be behind it. The chain combines TRBV7-9 with TRBJ1-2, with D hard to call. The CDR3 spans 12 residues. In germline, CDR1 is SEHNR, CDR2 FQNEAQ (reference sequence). The CDR3 sequence is CSSSPRDYGYTF. As DNA, the CDR3 is TGTTCCAGCAGCCCCCGGGACTATGGCTACACCTTC.

About this clone itself: One junction end disagrees with the germline gene, perhaps due to a read error. J is TRBJ2-5 and V is TRBV7-9; D gene uncertain. Germline CDR1 reads SEHNR; CDR2 reads FQNEAQ (reference sequence). The CDR3 runs to 12 residues. The CDR3 DNA follows: TGTTCCAGCAGCTCCACTGAAGAGACCCAGTACTTC. It translates to CSSSSTEETQYF.

The V call is TRBV6-1, the J call TRBJ2-7; TRBD1 is a possible D gene (6 bases). The CDR3 covers 15 residues. Germline V gives CDR1 MNHNS, CDR2 SASEGT. The V end lost 2 bases, the J end lost 1 base, and 12 bases lay between the germline ends. For the CDR3, the DNA is TGTGCCAGCAGTGAAACGTCAGGGGAATCCTACGAGCAGTACTTC. It encodes CASSETSGESYEQYF.